This TCR beta chain was profiled in a study of blood T cell repertoires in COVID-19. Overall study: Researchers got acute and convalescent COVID-19 samples from the United States, Italy and Spain.

Data came from immunoSEQ multiplex PCR; TCRdb stores just in-frame clones and leaves some out. This table holds roughly 97,000 clones, about four fifths found once. For this clone: The conserved final phenylalanine or tryptophan is absent from the CDR3, which likely points to a read error. The DNA is omitted, as the CDR3 cannot be located on it reliably, and the CDR3 follows TCRdb's listing.

The CDR3 spans 10 amino acids, including both terminal residues. This sequence joins TRBV1 and TRBJ1-4; TRBD1, the table's D call, lacks a check against the DNA. TRBV1 is a listed pseudogene. The TCR sequence derives from a woman of 80 years or more with active or convalescent COVID-19. The sequencing input was peripheral blood. The CDR3 protein is CTSSQDYIPL.